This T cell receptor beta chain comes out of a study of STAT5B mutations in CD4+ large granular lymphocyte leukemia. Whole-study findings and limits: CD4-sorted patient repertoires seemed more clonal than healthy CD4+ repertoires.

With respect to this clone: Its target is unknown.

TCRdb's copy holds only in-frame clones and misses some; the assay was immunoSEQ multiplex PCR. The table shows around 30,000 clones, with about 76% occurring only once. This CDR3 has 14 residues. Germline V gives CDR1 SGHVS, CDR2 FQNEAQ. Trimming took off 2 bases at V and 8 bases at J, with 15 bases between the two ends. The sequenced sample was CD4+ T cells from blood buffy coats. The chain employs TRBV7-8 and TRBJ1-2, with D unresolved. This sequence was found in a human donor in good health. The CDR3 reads CASSLTGPTDGYTF. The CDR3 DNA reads TGTGCCAGCAGCTTAACCGGGCCAACGGACGGCTACACCTTC.